Below, 2 T cell receptor beta chains from the same sample are listed, as sequenced in a study of PD-1 blockade in classical Hodgkin lymphoma. Following autologous stem cell transplantation, relapse occurred in every patient, and exposure to brentuximab vedotin varied. Method: immunoSEQ multiplex PCR; TCRdb's copy keeps in-frame clones and lacks some. The sample holds approximately 15,000 clones, more than 75% seen once. The source material was peripheral blood mononuclear cells (PBMCs), sampled before the second cycle of nivolumab. The receptors derive from a human donor with classical Hodgkin lymphoma.

As to this clone: The germline gene is not matched at one end of the junction; a read error may be the cause. This chain joins TRBV7-7 and TRBJ2-1, with 9 bases identical to TRBD1. Germline CDR1 SSHAT, CDR2 FNYEAQ (reference sequence). The CDR3 is 15 amino acids. CDR3 protein: CASSPGTGKWDEQFF. For the CDR3, the DNA is TGTGCTAGCAGCCCTGGGACAGGGAAATGGGATGAGCAGTTCTTC.

This rearrangement joins TRBV2 to TRBJ1-5; TRBD1 agrees at 11 bases. The CDR3 runs to 16 residues. Germline trimming cut 6 bases from V and 1 base from J; bases unmatched to any gene: 5. Germline lookup yields CDR1 SNHLY and CDR2 FYNNEI. The CDR3 region has the DNA TGTGCCAGCAGAGGGACAGGGGGTGGGAGCAATCAGCCCCAGCATTTT. Translation gives CASRGTGGGSNQPQHF. Full variable domain (rest looked up from reference TRBV2 and TRBJ1-5): EPEVTQTPSHQVTQMGQEVILRCVPISNHLYFYWYRQILGQKVEFLVSFYNNEISEKSEIFDDQFSVERPDGSNFTLKIRSTKLEDSAMYFCASRGTGGGSNQPQHFGDGTRLSIL.